This T cell receptor (beta chain) was sequenced for a study of control samples from healthy donors and cancer patients (dated by TCRdb to the early 2020s). As for this clone: Its antigen is not yet known. Base-call qualities are not available, and no considerably larger clone is one nucleotide away.

Libraries were made using the immunoSEQ multiplex PCR assay. TCRdb took this table from immuneACCESS and kept in-frame rearrangements with V and J called. Such tables lack part of the clones; where checked against another copy, unresolved V genes explain under half of the gap, and the rest is unexplained. The sample table contains approximately 9,800 clones; only one count was recorded for roughly 91% of them. The ten top clones hold roughly 20% of the sample. The CDR3 sequence holds 10 residues, the cysteine and phenylalanine included. The DNA shown is the 30-base CDR3, in frame from base 1. The germline V gene (reference sequence) gives CDR1 as GTSNPN and CDR2 as SVGIG. V drops 5 bases and J drops 1 base, leaving 2 bases in between.

The clonotype was recovered from a man aged 60-69 years with colorectal cancer. Sequencing was carried out using PBMCs. Recombination connected TRBV30 to TRBJ1-2, with the D segment identity uncertain. The encoded CDR3 is CAWFNYGYTF. The DNA sequence is TGTGCCTGGTTTAACTATGGCTACACCTTC. The reference TRBV30 and TRBJ1-2 proteins fill in what lies around the CDR3, so the full variable domain reads SQTIHQWPATLVQPVGSPLSLECTVEGTSNPNLYWYRQAAGRGLQLLFYSVGIGQISSEVPQNLSASRPQDRQFILSSKKLLLSDSGFYLCAWFNYGYTFGSGTRLTVV.